The 13 T cell receptor beta chains below were found in one sample sequenced in a study of T cells after yellow fever vaccination. In TCRdb, the 5' RACE reads were re-called with MiXCR into one record per CDR3 protein. The table has about 360,000 distinct CDR3 sequences, about 6% seen once. The source material was PBMCs, sampled 5 days after the yellow fever booster vaccination. All receptors come from a man aged 30 to 45 who received the YFV17D yellow fever vaccine.

In this sample, this clonotype turned up a few times. The chain joins TRBV20-1 to TRBJ2-7, with D perhaps TRBD2 (9 bases). Trimming removed 4 bases from V and 1 base from J, with 17 bases in between. CDR3 length equals 15 residues. Germline V gene lookup returns CDR1 DFQATT and CDR2 SNEGSKA (reference sequence). The CDR3 loop is CSATQGAGGSYEQYF. CDR3 coding DNA: TGCAGTGCTACCCAGGGGGCGGGAGGGTCCTACGAGCAGTACTTC.

This clonotype turned up a few times. The chain employs TRBV7-9 and TRBJ2-1; D may match TRBD1 or TRBD2 (5 bases each). Germline V gene lookup returns CDR1 SEHNR and CDR2 FQNEAQ (reference sequence). Trimming pared 4 bases from V and 1 base from J, leaving 14 bases between. The CDR3 is 16 amino acids. CDR3 nucleotides: TGTGCCAGCAGCTCTGGGACCGCAGAGTCCTACAATGAGCAGTTCTTC. Encoded protein: CASSSGTAESYNEQFF.

This sequence joins TRBV15 and TRBJ2-1; no clear D gene. Germline assignment: CDR1 LNHNV and CDR2 YYDKDF (reference sequence). This CDR3 comprises 12 residues. Trimming shortened V by 1 base and J by 7 bases, and 5 bases separated the two germline ends. CDR3 residues: CATSRGRNEQFF. The CDR3 bases are TGTGCCACCAGCAGAGGGCGGAATGAGCAGTTCTTC.

This chain links TRBV25-1 with TRBJ2-1; 8 positions agree with TRBD2. This CDR3 is 14 amino acids long. Unmatched junction bases numbered 7, after V lost 5 bases and J lost 7 bases. CDR1 is MGHDK and CDR2 is SYGVNS in the germline V gene. Here the CDR3 reads CASSPSGGVNEQFF. CDR3 nucleotide sequence: TGTGCCAGCAGTCCCAGCGGGGGCGTAAATGAGCAGTTCTTC.

This sequence joins TRBV20-1 and TRBJ1-4, with D unclear. Germline loops: CDR1 DFQATT, CDR2 SNEGSKA (reference sequence). Trimming stripped 2 bases from V and 7 bases from J, with 11 bases between. The CDR3 has 13 residues. In nucleotides, the CDR3 is TGCAGTGCTAGATGGAGGGCGGGTGAAAAACTGTTTTTT. Protein: CSARWRAGEKLFF.

This clonotype was seen a handful of times. The chain joins TRBV30 to TRBJ2-7, with D possibly called TRBD1 or TRBD2 (5 bases each). The V and J ends lost 0 bases and 3 bases respectively, with 9 bases between them. The germline CDR1 and CDR2 sequences are GTSNPN and SVGIG (reference sequence). The CDR3 is made up of 13 amino acids. CDR3 nucleotides: TGTGCCTGGAGTGTCGGGACCTACTACGAGCAGTACTTC. Translated: CAWSVGTYYEQYF.

This sequence joins TRBV7-6 and TRBJ1-2; D is uncertain. The V and J ends lost 6 bases and 5 bases respectively, with 16 bases between them. Germline CDR1 SGHVS, CDR2 FNYEAQ. CDR3 length: 14 amino acids. The CDR3 here is CASSPKVEPYGYTF. The CDR3 nucleotides are TGTGCCAGCAGTCCAAAGGTCGAGCCGTATGGCTACACCTTC.

This clonotype has only a few counts. The chain couples TRBV10-3 to TRBJ2-1; D is ambiguous. Germline-derived CDR1 and CDR2 are ENHRY and SYGVKD. V was trimmed by 4 bases and J by 3 bases, leaving 16 bases between them. The CDR3 has 16 amino acids. The CDR3 is CAISGGIGRNYNEQFF. The CDR3 DNA reads TGTGCCATCAGTGGAGGTATAGGCAGGAACTACAATGAGCAGTTCTTC.

As to this clonotype: This may be a read error: a much more frequent sequence differs by one nucleotide. The chain employs TRBV5-1 and TRBJ2-7; possibly TRBD1 for D (6 bases). Germline lookup yields CDR1 SGHRS and CDR2 YFSETQ. Trimming pared 4 bases from V and 6 bases from J, leaving 20 bases between. The CDR3 has 15 amino acids. The CDR3 reads CASSLRTTTGSEQYF. CDR3 in DNA: TGCGCCAGCAGCCTCCGGACCACAACAGGGTCCGAGCAGTACTTC.

This rearrangement joins TRBV12-3 or TRBV12-4 to TRBJ2-1, with 7 bases identical to TRBD2. V was clipped by 5 bases and J by 10 bases; unmatched bases: 5. The CDR3 has 12 amino acids. CDR3 bases: TGTGCCAGCAGTACTAGCGACGGAGAGCAGTTCTTC. Translation gives CASSTSDGEQFF.

The table lists this clonotype with a few counts. One end of the junction fails to match germline, which may point to a read error. CDR3: CSAVLRYEQYF. For the CDR3, the DNA is TGTAGTGCTGTGCTACGGTACGAGCAGTACTTC. V usage is TRBV20-1 and J usage is TRBJ2-7; D gene uncertain. The CDR3 totals 11 residues. The germline gives CDR1 DFQATT, CDR2 SNEGSKA (reference sequence).

This clonotype was detected ten times or more. Germline is not matched at one junction end, which may reflect a read error. This rearrangement joins TRBV5-1 to TRBJ2-1; D unresolved. This CDR3 contains 13 residues. Germline loops: CDR1 SGHRS, CDR2 YFSETQ. The CDR3 protein is CASSLDRYNEQFF. The DNA for the CDR3 is TGTGCCAGCAGTTTAGATCGGTACAATGAGCAGTTCTTC.

This clonotype was counted at least ten times. The CDR3 spells CASSSQFTSGANVLTF. The CDR3 DNA reads as TGCGCCAGCAGCTCTCAATTCACCTCTGGGGCCAACGTCCTGACTTTC. The rearrangement joins TRBV4-3 to TRBJ2-6, with no clear D. Germline lookup yields CDR1 LGHNA and CDR2 YSLEER. The CDR3 length is 16 residues. Trimming pared 5 bases from V and 0 bases from J, leaving 11 bases between.